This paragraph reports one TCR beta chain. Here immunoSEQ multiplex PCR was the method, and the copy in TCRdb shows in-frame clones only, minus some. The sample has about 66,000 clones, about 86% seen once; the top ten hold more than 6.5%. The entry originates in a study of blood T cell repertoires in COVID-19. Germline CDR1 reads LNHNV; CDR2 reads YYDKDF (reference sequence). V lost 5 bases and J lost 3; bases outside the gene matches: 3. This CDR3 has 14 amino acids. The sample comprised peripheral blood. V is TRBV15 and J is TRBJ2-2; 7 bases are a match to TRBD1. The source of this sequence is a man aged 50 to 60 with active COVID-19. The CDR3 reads CATSPDRYTGELFF. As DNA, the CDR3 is TGTGCCACCAGCCCGGACAGGTACACCGGGGAGCTGTTTTTT.